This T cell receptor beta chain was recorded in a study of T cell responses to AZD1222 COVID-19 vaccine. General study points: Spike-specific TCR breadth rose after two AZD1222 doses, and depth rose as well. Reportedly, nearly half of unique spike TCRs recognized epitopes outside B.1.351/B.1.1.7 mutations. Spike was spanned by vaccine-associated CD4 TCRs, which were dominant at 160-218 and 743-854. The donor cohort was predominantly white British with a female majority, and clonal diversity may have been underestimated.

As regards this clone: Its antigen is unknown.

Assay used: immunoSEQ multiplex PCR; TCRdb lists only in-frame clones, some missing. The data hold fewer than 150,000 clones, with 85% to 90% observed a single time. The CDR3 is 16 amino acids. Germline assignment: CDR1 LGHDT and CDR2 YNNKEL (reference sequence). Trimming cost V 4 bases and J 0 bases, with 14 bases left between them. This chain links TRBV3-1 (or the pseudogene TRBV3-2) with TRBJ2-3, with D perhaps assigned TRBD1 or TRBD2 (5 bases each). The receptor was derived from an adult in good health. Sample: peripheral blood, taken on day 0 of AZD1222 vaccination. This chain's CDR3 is CASSLRDRRSTDTQYF. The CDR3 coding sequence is TGTGCCAGCAGCCTCCGGGACCGTAGGAGCACAGATACGCAGTATTTT.